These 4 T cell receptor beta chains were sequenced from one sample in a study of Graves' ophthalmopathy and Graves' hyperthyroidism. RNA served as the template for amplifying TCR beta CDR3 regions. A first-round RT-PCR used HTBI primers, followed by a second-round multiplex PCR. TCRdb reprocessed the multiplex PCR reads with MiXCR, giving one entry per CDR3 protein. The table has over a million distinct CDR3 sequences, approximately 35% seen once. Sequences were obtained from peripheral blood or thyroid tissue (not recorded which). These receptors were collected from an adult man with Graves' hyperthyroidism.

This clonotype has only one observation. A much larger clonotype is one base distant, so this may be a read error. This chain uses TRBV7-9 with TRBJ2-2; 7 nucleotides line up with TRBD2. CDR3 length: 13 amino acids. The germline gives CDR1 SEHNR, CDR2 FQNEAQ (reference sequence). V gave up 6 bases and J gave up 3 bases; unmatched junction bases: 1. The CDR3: CASRRGDTGELFF. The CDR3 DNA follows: TGTGCCAGCAGACGGGGGGACACCGGGGAGCTGTTTTTT.

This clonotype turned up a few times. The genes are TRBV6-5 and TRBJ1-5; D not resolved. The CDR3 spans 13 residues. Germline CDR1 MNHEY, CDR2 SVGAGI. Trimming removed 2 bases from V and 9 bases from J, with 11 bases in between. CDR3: CASSYGITAPQHF. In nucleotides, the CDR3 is TGTGCCAGCAGTTACGGAATCACGGCGCCCCAGCATTTT.

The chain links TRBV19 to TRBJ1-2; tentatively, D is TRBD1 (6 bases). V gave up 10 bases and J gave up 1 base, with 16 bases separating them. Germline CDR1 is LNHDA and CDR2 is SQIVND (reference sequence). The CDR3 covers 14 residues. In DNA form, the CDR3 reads TGTGCCACCAAGATTACAGGGAGTAACTATGGCTACACCTTC. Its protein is CATKITGSNYGYTF.

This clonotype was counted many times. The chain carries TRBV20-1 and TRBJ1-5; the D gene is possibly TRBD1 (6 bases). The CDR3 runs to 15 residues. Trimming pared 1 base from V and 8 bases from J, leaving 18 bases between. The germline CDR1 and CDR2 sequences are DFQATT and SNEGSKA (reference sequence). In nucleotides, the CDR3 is TGCAGTGCTAGAGGGCAAACAGGGACGAGTAAGCCCCAGCATTTT. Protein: CSARGQTGTSKPQHF.